These 15 T cell receptor beta chains came from one sample sequenced in a study of blood T cell repertoires in COVID-19. Here immunoSEQ multiplex PCR was the method, and the copy in TCRdb shows in-frame clones only, minus some. The data hold 300,000 to 400,000 clones, with roughly 90% observed a single time. Sequenced sample: PBMCs or T cells enriched from blood (not recorded which). The receptor source for this set is a woman in her thirties who had been exposed to COVID-19.

V is TRBV10-3 and J is TRBJ1-2, with TRBD1 identical over 10 bases. V lost 6 bases, J lost 4 bases, and 5 bases stayed unmatched. This CDR3 has 14 residues. Germline CDR1 ENHRY, CDR2 SYGVKD. The chain's CDR3 is CAISPGQGSYGYTF. In DNA form, the CDR3 reads TGTGCCATCAGCCCGGGACAGGGGTCCTATGGCTACACCTTC.

V gene TRBV7-9 combines with J gene TRBJ1-1; maybe TRBD1 (6 bases). The V end lost 5 bases, the J end lost 6 bases, and 19 bases lay between the germline ends. CDR3 length equals 15 residues. The germline CDR1 and CDR2 sequences are SEHNR and FQNEAQ (reference sequence). For the CDR3, the DNA is TGTGCCAGCAGCGGGGGGACTAGACACAGGGCTGAAGCTTTCTTT. Its translation: CASSGGTRHRAEAFF.

The chain uses TRBV4-2 and TRBJ2-5; tentative D call: TRBD1 (6 bases). V was shortened by 3 bases and J by 1 base, with 9 bases between the two germline ends. This CDR3 region has 14 residues. Germline values: CDR1 LGHNA, CDR2 YNFKEQ. CDR3 DNA: TGTGCCAGCAGCCAGACACAGGGCCAAGAGACCCAGTACTTC. It is translated as CASSQTQGQETQYF.

This clone has just one count. The V and J genes are TRBV6-1 and TRBJ1-2; D not resolved. With 0 bases removed from V and 5 bases from J, the gap between germline ends came to 13 bases. The CDR3 spans 15 residues. Germline-derived CDR1 and CDR2 are MNHNS and SASEGT. CDR3 loop: CASSEAPRRPYGYTF. CDR3 DNA sequence: TGTGCCAGCAGTGAAGCCCCCCGCAGGCCGTATGGCTACACCTTC.

V usage is TRBV13 and J usage is TRBJ2-3; 7 nucleotides agree with TRBD2. The trim removed 5 bases at V and 0 bases at J, leaving 8 bases unmatched. CDR1 is PRHDT and CDR2 is FYEKMQ in the germline V gene (reference sequence). The CDR3 length is 16 residues. CDR3 sequence (DNA): TGTGCCAGCAGCGGATGGCGGGGGACTAGCACAGATACGCAGTATTTT. As protein: CASSGWRGTSTDTQYF.

The rearrangement uses TRBV6-5 and TRBJ2-7; the match to TRBD1 covers 7 bases. The CDR3 spans 15 residues. V lost 2 bases, J lost 2 bases, and 6 bases stayed unmatched. Germline CDR1 MNHEY, CDR2 SVGAGI. The CDR3 region is CASSYRNRGPYEQYF. The DNA for the CDR3 is TGTGCCAGCAGTTACCGGAACAGGGGCCCCTACGAGCAGTACTTC.

This clone has a count of ten or more. This chain joins TRBV6-9 and TRBJ1-1; TRBD1 might be the D (5 bases). The CDR3 is made up of 14 amino acids. The ends were cut back, 8 bases at V and 0 bases at J, with 13 bases in the middle. Germline V gives CDR1 MNHGY, CDR2 SVAAGI. CDR3 DNA sequence: TGTGCCAGCGGCCTCGACAGTCTGAACACTGAAGCTTTCTTT. It translates to CASGLDSLNTEAFF.

The chain uses TRBV4-3 and TRBJ2-1, with TRBD2 matching 12 bases. The CDR3 extends over 17 amino acids. CDR1 and CDR2 from the germline V gene are LGHNA and YSLEER. Trimming cost V 4 bases and J 8 bases; bases outside gene matches: 12. In DNA form, the CDR3 reads TGCGCCAGCAGCCCCGCTAGCGGGGGGGCCTTTGGTGATGAGCAGTTCTTC. This translates into CASSPASGGAFGDEQFF.

The chain combines TRBV23-1 with TRBJ1-1, with D tentatively TRBD1 (6 bases). TRBV23-1 is filed as an ORF, its function uncertain. The CDR3 extends over 17 amino acids. Between the trimmed V and J ends, which lost 0 bases and 1 base, there was a span of 15 bases. The CDR3 DNA reads TGCGCCAGCAGTCAATCGCCCGACGGCAGGGGGAACACTGAAGCTTTCTTT. This encodes CASSQSPDGRGNTEAFF.

This clone was recorded once. The rearrangement links TRBV7-8 to TRBJ1-5; the D is unclear. Germline V lookup: CDR1 SGHVS, CDR2 FQNEAQ. This CDR3 is built from 18 residues. Deletions cut 5 bases from V and 0 bases from J, with 20 bases between. In nucleotides, the CDR3 is TGTGCCAGCAGCCCCAGCCCCCCTAGACTGATTAGCAATCAGCCCCAGCATTTT. Amino acid sequence: CASSPSPPRLISNQPQHF.

The chain is built from TRBV5-1 and TRBJ2-3; 10 bases match TRBD2. Trimming at V came to 2 bases and at J to 6 bases, leaving 3 bases not matched to a gene. Germline CDR1 and CDR2: SGHRS and YFSETQ. The CDR3 totals 14 residues. CDR3 sequence reads: CASSFSGGIDTQYF. CDR3 in DNA: TGCGCCAGCAGCTTTAGCGGGGGGATTGATACGCAGTATTTT.

This rearrangement joins TRBV9 to TRBJ2-1; TRBD2 matches 8 bases. The CDR3 has 15 residues. CDR1 is SGDLS, CDR2 YYNGEE, per germline. V was pared by 0 bases and J by 8 bases, with 7 bases of the junction left unmatched. Here the CDR3 DNA reads TGTGCCAGCAGCGTAGAAGGACTAGCAAAGTATGAGCAGTTCTTC. It specifies CASSVEGLAKYEQFF.

The chain joins TRBV6-5 to TRBJ2-5, with 8 positions matching TRBD1. The CDR3 contains 15 residues. The junction had 6 bases not matched to a gene; V was cut back by 1 base and J by 5 bases. Germline V lookup: CDR1 MNHEY, CDR2 SVGAGI. CDR3 protein: CASSYWQGAGETQYF. Written as DNA, the CDR3 is TGTGCCAGCAGTTACTGGCAGGGGGCAGGGGAGACCCAGTACTTC.

The chain uses TRBV9 and TRBJ2-6; 10 nucleotides match TRBD1. This CDR3 spans 16 amino acids. Trimming cost V 3 bases and J 3 bases; bases outside gene matches: 3. In germline, CDR1 is SGDLS, CDR2 YYNGEE. The CDR3 DNA is TGTGCCAGCAGCGGACAGGGGGCCGGTGGGGCCAACGTCCTGACTTTC. Translation: CASSGQGAGGANVLTF. Based on the CDR3 plus reference TRBV9 and TRBJ2-6, the full variable domain is DSGVTQTPKHLITATGQRVTLRCSPRSGDLSVYWYQQSLDQGLQFLIQYYNGEERAKGNILERFSAQQFPDLHSELNLSSLELGDSALYFCASSGQGAGGANVLTFGAGSRLTVL.

The rearrangement links TRBV27 to TRBJ1-5; D might be TRBD1 (6 bases). The V end was cut by 6 bases, the J end by 2 bases, with 20 bases between. The germline CDR1 and CDR2 sequences are MNHEY and SMNVEV (reference sequence). The CDR3 extends over 17 amino acids. The DNA of the CDR3 is TGTGCCAGCAGAGCGATTGCACCGACAGGACGCAATCAGCCCCAGCATTTT. Translating gives CASRAIAPTGRNQPQHF.